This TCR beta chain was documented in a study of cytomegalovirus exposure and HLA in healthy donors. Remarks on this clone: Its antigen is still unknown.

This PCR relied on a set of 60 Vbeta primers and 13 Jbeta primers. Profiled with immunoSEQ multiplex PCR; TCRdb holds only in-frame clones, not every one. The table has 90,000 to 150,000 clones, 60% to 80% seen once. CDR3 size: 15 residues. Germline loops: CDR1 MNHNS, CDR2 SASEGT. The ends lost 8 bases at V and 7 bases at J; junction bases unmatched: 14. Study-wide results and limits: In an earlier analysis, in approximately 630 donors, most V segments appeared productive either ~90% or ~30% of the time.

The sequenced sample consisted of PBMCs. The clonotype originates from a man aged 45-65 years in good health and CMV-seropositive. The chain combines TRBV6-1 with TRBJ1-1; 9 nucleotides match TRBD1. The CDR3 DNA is TGTGCCAGCGTAAGGGACAGGGCATACCTCAGTGAAGCTTTCTTT. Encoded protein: CASVRDRAYLSEAFF.